This T cell receptor (beta chain) was documented in a study of shared clonotypes between healthy human individuals. Study-wide context: Donor ages ranged 18 to 49 years: a couple of women, a few men. Points from the study as a whole: When naive CD4 clonotypes were compared across a few donors, roughly 4.9% were shared.

Libraries were prepared by immunoSEQ multiplex PCR; TCRdb keeps only in-frame clonotypes and omits some of them. This sample has over 95,000 clones; approximately 70% occur once, and the top ten carry around 25%. Unmatched junction bases numbered 9, after V lost 4 bases and J lost 5 bases. The CDR3 totals 15 residues. CDR1 is SGHRS, CDR2 YFSETQ, per germline. Comment on this clone: Its matching antigen is unknown.

The sample consisted of memory CD8+ T cells sorted from blood. This sample's subset: CD45RO+ cells pooled with CCR7-negative TemRA cells. This sequence joins TRBV5-1 and TRBJ2-7, with 10 positions matching TRBD2. The receptor comes from a woman aged 25 to 39 in good health. CDR3 sequence (DNA): TGCGCCAGCAGCACCCCCCTAGCGGGAGTCGACGAGCAGTACTTC. As protein: CASSTPLAGVDEQYF.